The 13 T cell receptor beta chains presented below share a single source sample, sequenced in a study of T cells in Graves' hyperthyroidism and ophthalmopathy. The TCR beta CDR3 regions underwent amplification using RNA transcripts as the source. Using the HTBI primer set, a first-round RT-PCR was run on the TCR CDR3. TCRdb reprocessed the multiplex PCR reads with MiXCR, giving one entry per CDR3 protein. The sample consists of about 420,000 distinct CDR3 sequences, more than 15% of them appearing once. Material: blood. The receptor set was obtained from a woman aged 18-30 years with Graves' hyperthyroidism.

To note about this clonotype: An end of the junction does not agree with germline; a read error may underlie this. V usage is TRBV5-1 and J usage is TRBJ1-4; D ambiguous. The germline V gene encodes CDR1 SGHRS and CDR2 YFSETQ. This CDR3 spans 13 amino acids. CDR3 nucleotides: TGCGACAGCAGCTTGCAGCTGAATGAAAAACTGTTTTTT. It encodes CDSSLQLNEKLFF.

The CDR3 region is CASSLRAPSPGNTEAFF. The CDR3 DNA reads as TGTGCCAGCAGTTTAAGGGCCCCCTCACCAGGGAACACTGAAGCTTTCTTT. This chain joins TRBV27 and TRBJ1-1; no clear D. Trimming pared 2 bases from V and 1 base from J, leaving 17 bases between. The length of the CDR3 is 17 residues. The V gene's germline CDR1 is MNHEY and CDR2 SMNVEV (reference sequence).

The chain is built from TRBV5-1 and TRBJ2-3; D possibly corresponds to TRBD1 (6 bases). CDR1 and CDR2 (germline): SGHRS, YFSETQ. Trimming removed 3 bases at V and 0 bases at J, with 14 bases between. CDR3 length equals 16 residues. CDR3 amino acids: CASSYRVGASTDTQYF. CDR3 bases: TGCGCCAGCAGCTACAGGGTTGGGGCTAGCACAGATACGCAGTATTTT.

At least ten counts were recorded for this clonotype. The rearrangement uses TRBV5-1 and TRBJ1-5, with TRBD1 as a possible D gene (5 bases). The germline V gene has CDR1 SGHRS and CDR2 YFSETQ. Trimming pared 0 bases from V and 4 bases from J, leaving 11 bases between. The CDR3 length is 15 residues. The CDR3 DNA reads TGCGCCAGCAGCTTGGCCGGGACTGAGAATCAGCCCCAGCATTTT. Translating it yields CASSLAGTENQPQHF.

This clonotype was observed at least ten times. This chain uses TRBV5-6 with TRBJ1-5; D ambiguous. Germline V CDR1 and CDR2: SGHDT, YYEEEE. The V end was cut by 2 bases, the J end by 2 bases, with 11 bases between. The CDR3 runs to 15 residues. CDR3 nucleotides: TGTGCCAGCAGCTTCCGGGCGGTAGGCAATCAGCCCCAGCATTTT. This sequence encodes CASSFRAVGNQPQHF.

This chain uses TRBV12-3 or TRBV12-4 with TRBJ1-1; 9 positions match TRBD1. With 7 bases clipped from V and 4 bases from J, the junction kept 4 bases outside the gene matches. The CDR3 length is 13 residues. DNA of the CDR3: TGTGCCAGCACGGGACAGGGATTCACTGAAGCTTTCTTT. Protein sequence: CASTGQGFTEAFF.

Details on this clonotype: A much larger clone lies one base from this, so it may be a read error. The J gene is TRBJ2-7, the V gene TRBV6-2 or TRBV6-3, with TRBD1 matching 8 bases. Per germline, CDR1 MNHEY and CDR2 SVGEGT. Unmatched junction bases numbered 9, after V lost 5 bases and J lost 3 bases. This CDR3 region has 15 residues. CDR3 nucleotide sequence: TGTGCCAGCAGTCCTCCGGGCAGGGGGCGCTACGAGCAGTACTTC. The encoded protein is CASSPPGRGRYEQYF.

In its sample, this clonotype was seen many times. The chain recombines TRBV6-1 with TRBJ2-7, with a weak D call TRBD1 (6 bases). CDR3 length: 17 residues. From germline, CDR1 is MNHNS and CDR2 SASEGT. The V end was cut by 5 bases, the J end by 1 base, with 21 bases between. The CDR3: CASSQAHATGVSYEQYF. For the CDR3, the DNA is TGTGCCAGCAGTCAGGCCCATGCGACAGGTGTATCCTACGAGCAGTACTTC.

This clonotype came up a few times. The chain joins TRBV5-1 to TRBJ1-4; the D gene is possibly TRBD1 (5 bases). The germline CDR1 and CDR2 sequences are SGHRS and YFSETQ. This CDR3 spans 15 amino acids. Trimming took 0 bases from V and 6 from J, leaving 12 bases between them. CDR3 residues: CASSLDSGYYEKLFF. CDR3 nucleotides: TGCGCCAGCAGCTTGGATTCAGGGTATTATGAAAAACTGTTTTTT.

This rearrangement joins TRBV5-6 to TRBJ2-1; D remains unclear. V lost 4 bases and J lost 0, with 11 bases in between. The CDR3 runs to 15 residues. Germline CDR1 reads SGHDT; CDR2 reads YYEEEE. The CDR3 sequence is CASSQLSSSYNEQFF. CDR3 DNA sequence: TGTGCCAGCAGCCAACTCTCTAGCTCCTACAATGAGCAGTTCTTC.

In this sample, this clonotype turned up many times. The rearrangement links TRBV7-3 to TRBJ1-5, with 12 bases identical to TRBD1. The germline V gene encodes CDR1 SGHTA and CDR2 FQGTGA. V lost 1 base to trimming and J lost 8 bases; unmatched junction nucleotides: 6. The CDR3 runs 16 residues. The DNA for the CDR3 is TGTGCCAGCAGCTTAAAGGGACAGGGGGCAGTGGAGCCCCAGCATTTT. It is translated as CASSLKGQGAVEPQHF.

V usage is TRBV10-3 and J usage is TRBJ2-3; 10 nucleotides agree with TRBD1. CDR3 length: 18 residues. CDR1 and CDR2 (germline): ENHRY, SYGVKD. Trimming removed 0 bases from V and 1 base from J; junction bases left unmatched: 7. The DNA of the CDR3 is TGTGCCATCAGTGAGTCGAGGCTCGGGACAGGGGGCACAGATACGCAGTATTTT. Translated, it gives CAISESRLGTGGTDTQYF.

This clonotype showed up many times. This chain joins TRBV7-3 and TRBJ2-5; the match to TRBD1 covers 9 bases. Germline CDR1 is SGHTA and CDR2 is FQGTGA. The length of the CDR3 is 14 residues. The V segment lost 5 bases and the J segment 5 bases; nucleotides outside the gene matches: 6. The CDR3: CASSPTGGGETQYF. The CDR3 region has the DNA TGTGCCAGCAGCCCTACAGGGGGCGGGGAGACCCAGTACTTC.